This T cell receptor beta chain is from a study of cytomegalovirus exposure and HLA in healthy donors. The germline V gene encodes CDR1 SNHLY and CDR2 FYNNEI. Trimming removed 5 bases from V and 4 bases from J; junction bases left unmatched: 4. The CDR3 runs 14 residues. Both 60 Vbeta primers and 13 Jbeta primers went into the PCR. TCRdb's copy holds only in-frame clones and misses some; the assay was immunoSEQ multiplex PCR. The table includes 120,000 to 150,000 clones, 80% detected once. The specimen was PBMCs. The origin of this receptor is a middle-aged man in good health and CMV-seropositive. V gene TRBV2 combines with J gene TRBJ2-3, with 9 nucleotides matching TRBD1. The CDR3 nucleotides read TGTGCCAGCAGTACACAGGGGGCGGCAGATACGCAGTATTTT. Encoded protein: CASSTQGAADTQYF.